The next 27 T cell receptor beta chains were all read from a single sample in a study of graft-versus-host responses after intestinal transplantation. The protocol was immunoSEQ multiplex PCR, while the TCRdb copy is restricted to in-frame clones and leaves out a portion. Altogether roughly 100,000 clones are present, roughly 93% being singletons, with the ten largest covering more than 0.95%. No antigens are known for them. The sequenced sample was unstimulated CD8+ T cells sorted from spleen or lymph node cells, obtained before intestinal transplant. The receptor source for this set is a human donor who received an intestinal transplant.

The J gene is TRBJ1-6, the V gene TRBV30; no definite D call. CDR3 length equals 15 residues. Between the trimmed V and J ends, which lost 0 bases and 7 bases, there was a span of 13 bases. CDR1 GTSNPN and CDR2 SVGIG come from the germline V gene (reference sequence). CDR3 coding DNA: TGTGCCTGGAGTGTACGGTATAGGGTCAATTCACCCCTCCACTTT. Residues: CAWSVRYRVNSPLHF.

The chain carries TRBV4-1 and TRBJ1-1; the D gene is possibly TRBD1 (5 bases). V dropped 2 bases and J dropped 1 base, with 11 bases sitting between them. The CDR3 contains 15 residues. Germline-derived CDR1 and CDR2 are MGHRA and YSYEKL. The CDR3 sequence is CASSQLSTANTEAFF. The CDR3 DNA sequence: TGCGCCAGCAGCCAACTCTCGACAGCGAACACTGAAGCTTTCTTT.

In this sample, this clone turned up once. The CDR3 reads CASSLYRDPYGYTF. CDR3 sequence (DNA): TGTGCCAGCAGCCTATACCGGGATCCCTATGGCTACACCTTC. The J gene is TRBJ1-2, the V gene TRBV14; D gene unclear. CDR1 is SGHDN, CDR2 FVKESK, per germline. The CDR3 consists of 14 residues. The V and J ends lost 4 bases and 4 bases respectively, with 13 bases between them.

This chain joins TRBV7-9 and TRBJ1-2, with 7 bases that match TRBD1. This CDR3 comprises 15 residues. Germline values: CDR1 SEHNR, CDR2 FQNEAQ (reference sequence). V trimming: 5 bases; J trimming: 0 bases; junction bases outside the gene matches: 6. In DNA, the CDR3 is TGTGCCAGCAGCGGACACAGGGGATCTAACTATGGCTACACCTTC. Its protein product is CASSGHRGSNYGYTF.

This clone appeared once. This chain links TRBV10-2 with TRBJ2-5, with TRBD1 identical over 11 bases. Trimming at V came to 4 bases and at J to 5 bases, leaving 6 bases not matched to a gene. The length of the CDR3 is 15 residues. In germline, CDR1 is WSHSY, CDR2 SAAADI. CDR3 in DNA: TGCGCCAGCAGTGGCTGGACAGGGGGCGATGAGACCCAGTACTTC. It translates to CASSGWTGGDETQYF.

The chain is built from TRBV7-8 and TRBJ1-2, with 7 bases aligning to TRBD1. Germline CDR1 and CDR2: SGHVS and FQNEAQ. The trim removed 2 bases at V and 6 bases at J, leaving 9 bases unmatched. The CDR3 totals 15 residues. This CDR3 is CASSLNWWDSDGYTF. The CDR3 DNA reads as TGTGCCAGCAGCTTAAATTGGTGGGACAGCGATGGCTACACCTTC.

The V and J genes are TRBV5-6 and TRBJ2-1, with D perhaps matching TRBD2 (6 bases). The CDR3 is made up of 14 amino acids. The V end was cut by 5 bases, the J end by 6 bases, with 15 bases between. Germline values: CDR1 SGHDT, CDR2 YYEEEE. DNA of the CDR3: TGTGCCAGCAGTCCTTCGGGACTGGCCAATGAGCAGTTCTTC. Translated, it gives CASSPSGLANEQFF.

V gene TRBV9 combines with J gene TRBJ2-3; 10 bases map to TRBD2. CDR1 is SGDLS, CDR2 YYNGEE, per germline. V was clipped by 0 bases and J by 2 bases; unmatched bases: 3. The length of the CDR3 is 16 residues. CDR3 residues: CASSVGAGGPTDTQYF. CDR3 bases: TGTGCCAGCAGCGTAGGAGCGGGGGGGCCCACAGATACGCAGTATTTT.

This clone was seen just once. The V gene is TRBV4-1, the J gene TRBJ1-1, with D perhaps matching TRBD1 (5 bases). Trimming pared 4 bases from V and 4 bases from J, leaving 13 bases between. The CDR3 extends over 14 amino acids. Germline V gene lookup returns CDR1 MGHRA and CDR2 YSYEKL. The CDR3 coding sequence is TGCGCCAGCAGCCTTGGGCCCGGGGGCACTGAAGCTTTCTTT. Its protein is CASSLGPGGTEAFF.

The V and J genes are TRBV5-6 and TRBJ2-3; D remains unclear. With 0 bases removed from V and 2 bases from J, the gap between germline ends came to 13 bases. This CDR3 spans 16 amino acids. Germline V CDR1 and CDR2: SGHDT, YYEEEE. The CDR3 DNA reads TGTGCCAGCAGCTTGGCTGTATCACCACACACAGATACGCAGTATTTT. Amino acids: CASSLAVSPHTDTQYF.

The genes are TRBV15 and TRBJ1-1; D remains unclear. The CDR3 is 15 residues long. The germline V gene encodes CDR1 LNHNV and CDR2 YYDKDF (reference sequence). V gave up 1 base and J gave up 1 base, with 10 bases separating them. CDR3 DNA sequence: TGTGCCACCAGCAGAGGTATCGCGGGGAACACTGAAGCTTTCTTT. Protein: CATSRGIAGNTEAFF.

This clone came up a few times. The rearrangement joins TRBV6-6 to TRBJ2-5, with a weak D call TRBD1 (5 bases). V gave up 0 bases and J gave up 5 bases, with 10 bases separating them. The CDR3 is 14 residues long. Per the germline V gene, CDR1 is MNHNY and CDR2 is SVGAGI (reference sequence). CDR3 sequence: CASSYSTEYETQYF. Written as DNA, the CDR3 is TGTGCCAGCAGTTACTCGACAGAATACGAGACCCAGTACTTC.

This chain connects TRBV9 to TRBJ2-3, with 9 nucleotides matching TRBD1. Germline CDR1 reads SGDLS; CDR2 reads YYNGEE. The length of the CDR3 is 20 residues. With 3 bases clipped from V and 1 base from J, the junction kept 18 bases outside the gene matches. In DNA form, the CDR3 reads TGTGCCAGCAGCGGCGTCCCCCAGGACAGGGGCTCTATCGGCACAGATACGCAGTATTTT. It codes for CASSGVPQDRGSIGTDTQYF.

This clone was counted a single time. The chain couples TRBV20-1 to TRBJ2-1; perhaps D is TRBD1 or TRBD2 (6 bases each). The germline V gene has CDR1 DFQATT and CDR2 SNEGSKA (reference sequence). V lost 5 bases and J lost 8, with 10 bases in between. The CDR3 has 11 amino acids. The chain's CDR3 is CSAGGRDEQFF. In DNA, the CDR3 is TGCAGTGCTGGGGGGCGGGATGAGCAGTTCTTC.

The chain joins TRBV27 to TRBJ1-6; D not certain. Germline assignment: CDR1 MNHEY and CDR2 SMNVEV (reference sequence). The CDR3 spans 13 residues. The ends were cut back, 4 bases at V and 5 bases at J, with 6 bases in the middle. This chain's CDR3 is CASSYENNSPLHF. CDR3 in DNA: TGTGCCAGCAGTTACGAGAATAATTCACCCCTCCACTTT.

The chain carries TRBV4-1 and TRBJ1-1, with no clear D. The germline V gene encodes CDR1 MGHRA and CDR2 YSYEKL. Trimming shortened V by 0 bases and J by 8 bases, and 13 bases separated the two germline ends. The CDR3 loop spans 14 amino acids. CDR3: CASSQDLGGLEAFF. Written as DNA, the CDR3 is TGCGCCAGCAGCCAAGATCTCGGAGGCTTAGAAGCTTTCTTT.

This chain connects TRBV29-1 to TRBJ2-1; D is uncertain. The V gene lost 2 bases and the J gene lost 8 bases, with 10 bases spanning the gap. CDR3 size: 12 residues. The germline V gene has CDR1 SQVTM and CDR2 ANQGSEA. Written as DNA, the CDR3 is TGCAGCGTTGAAATTCCCGAGGATGAGCAGTTCTTC. It specifies CSVEIPEDEQFF.

The chain combines TRBV9 with TRBJ1-2; D call uncertain. CDR1 is SGDLS and CDR2 is YYNGEE in the germline V gene. CDR3 length equals 15 residues. V was cut by 3 bases and J by 0 bases, with 12 bases left in between. CDR3 nucleotides: TGTGCCAGCAGCGCGAGTGGTGGAGCTAACTATGGCTACACCTTC. Translated, it gives CASSASGGANYGYTF.

The chain recombines TRBV27 with TRBJ1-5; the D is unclear. V was pared by 6 bases and J by 0 bases, with 6 bases between. The CDR3 spans 13 residues. Germline CDR1 MNHEY, CDR2 SMNVEV (reference sequence). CDR3 sequence: CASSDNSNQPQHF. The DNA of the CDR3 is TGTGCCAGCAGCGACAATAGCAATCAGCCCCAGCATTTT.

The V call is TRBV5-4, the J call TRBJ1-1; D is undetermined. Trimming took 0 bases from V and 4 from J, leaving 16 bases between them. The V gene's germline CDR1 is SGHNT and CDR2 YYREEE (reference sequence). The length of the CDR3 is 16 residues. The DNA for the CDR3 is TGTGCCAGCAGCTTGGCGGACCACTACCAGGCCACTGAAGCTTTCTTT. Amino acid sequence: CASSLADHYQATEAFF.

V gene TRBV21-1 combines with J gene TRBJ2-3; no DNA check was done on the table's D call, TRBD1. TRBV21-1 is listed as a pseudogene. The CDR3 has 17 amino acids. As DNA, the CDR3 is TGTGCCAGCAGCAAAGGGCGCAGGGGACAGGGGGCAGATACGCAGTATTTT. Its translation: CASSKGRRGQGADTQYF.

The chain joins TRBV7-9 to TRBJ2-7; D is possibly TRBD2 (5 bases). CDR1 and CDR2 (germline): SEHNR, FQNEAQ (reference sequence). V lost 7 bases, J lost 2 bases, and 15 bases lay in between. The CDR3 is made up of 14 amino acids. CDR3 amino acids: CASMAGRLPYEQYF. CDR3 DNA: TGTGCCAGCATGGCCGGAAGACTACCCTACGAGCAGTACTTC. The full variable domain, with the rest looked up from reference TRBV7-9 and TRBJ2-7, is DTGVSQNPRHKITKRGQNVTFRCDPISEHNRLYWYRQTLGQGPEFLTYFQNEAQLEKSRLLSDRFSAERPKGSFSTLEIQRTEQGDSAMYLCASMAGRLPYEQYFGPGTRLTVT.

V is TRBV15 and J is TRBJ2-7, with 7 bases aligning to TRBD1. The CDR3 spans 13 residues. V trimming: 5 bases; J trimming: 3 bases; junction bases outside the gene matches: 4. Looked up from germline, CDR1 is LNHNV and CDR2 is YYDKDF (reference sequence). The CDR3 region has the DNA TGTGCCACCAGCTTACCAGGGGGCTACGAGCAGTACTTC. It codes for CATSLPGGYEQYF.

V and J are TRBV5-1 and TRBJ1-1, with no clear D. CDR1 is SGHRS and CDR2 is YFSETQ in the germline V gene. The CDR3 consists of 15 residues. Trimming cost V 2 bases and J 1 base, with 12 bases left between them. Written as DNA, the CDR3 is TGCGCCAGCAGCTTCTTCCTGCCATCGAACACTGAAGCTTTCTTT. This encodes CASSFFLPSNTEAFF.

The J gene is TRBJ1-1, the V gene TRBV7-9; no clear D gene. CDR3 length: 17 residues. Germline-derived CDR1 and CDR2 are SEHNR and FQNEAQ (reference sequence). Trimming left V 5 bases short and J 0 bases short, with 19 bases between. This CDR3 reads CASSAPRVLPLNTEAFF. The CDR3 region has the DNA TGTGCCAGCAGCGCCCCCAGAGTATTGCCCTTGAACACTGAAGCTTTCTTT.

The chain carries TRBV13 and TRBJ2-1, with D possibly TRBD2 on 6 matching bases. CDR1 PRHDT and CDR2 FYEKMQ come from the germline V gene (reference sequence). The CDR3 extends over 15 amino acids. Deletions cut 4 bases from V and 2 bases from J, with 12 bases between. The CDR3 loop reads CASSSPGVTYNEQFF. The CDR3 region has the DNA TGTGCCAGCAGCTCCCCGGGGGTTACCTACAATGAGCAGTTCTTC.

V and J are TRBV19 and TRBJ1-6; D not resolved. V was cut by 3 bases and J by 10 bases, with 7 bases left in between. CDR3 length: 12 residues. From germline, CDR1 is LNHDA and CDR2 SQIVND (reference sequence). The CDR3 loop reads CASSMGKSPLHF. CDR3 coding DNA: TGTGCCAGTAGTATGGGAAAGTCACCCCTCCACTTT.